This T cell receptor (beta chain) was captured by sequencing in a study of low-dose radiotherapy and immunotherapy resistance in tumors (dated by TCRdb to between 2021 and 2022). In terms of the full investigation: In Cohort 1, each fraction delivered 0.5 Gy every 2 weeks, and the prescribed total PTV dose was 6.5 Gy. Eight patients were included in the translational analysis, namely three from the first dose cohort plus the first five from the second dose cohort. Nivolumab and ipilimumab were both given intravenously, with nivolumab at a 240 mg flat dose every two weeks and ipilimumab at 1 mg/kg every six weeks. The trial did not randomize participants into treatment groups. Cyclophosphamide 200 mg/m2 was given intravenously every two weeks, one day before each radiation and immunotherapy administration. Aspirin 300 mg was taken orally once daily by patients for four cycles, starting on cycle 1 day 1. For Cohort 2, the dose was 1 Gy per fraction given every two weeks, adding up to 13 Gy in total across 26 weeks.

The CDR3 contains 14 residues, cysteine and phenylalanine counted. Of all the DNA, just the CDR3 is kept, 42 bases in frame from base 1. The V and J ends are trimmed by 6 bases and 1 base, leaving 11 bases between them. In the paper's terms, the time point label means: before trial treatment. Donors were enrolled in RACIN, a single-arm phase I dose-escalation trial in which nivolumab, ipilimumab, aspirin, low-dose cyclophosphamide and low-dose radiotherapy were combined. Patients with advanced, TIL-negative solid tumors were considered eligible. First-strand cDNA was synthesized with Superscript III and a set of TRAV- and TRBV-specific primers, covering both TCRalpha and TCRbeta chains. TCRs were amplified with Phusion for 15 to 20 PCR cycles, with a constant-region primer paired with the adapter attached to the V primers. The MessageAmp II aRNA Amplification Kit was used to amplify the isolated mRNA, with in vitro transcription run for roughly 15 hours at 37 degrees C. The Dynabeads mRNA DIRECT Purification Kit was used to isolate mRNA for TCR sequencing. Indexed Illumina adapters were added in a second approximately 26-cycle Phusion PCR, and the resulting products were purified with AMPure XP beads. TCRalpha and TCRbeta libraries were deep-sequenced on an Illumina MiniSeq instrument. Regarding the original processing steps: Custom Perl scripts were used to pool TCR sequences that encoded the same protein, to remove out-of-frame sequences, and to calculate the abundance of each clonotype. The analysis excluded TCR sequences that were supported by just one read. Among the metrics used to describe the repertoires were Shannon entropy, Gini index, clonality, richness, and the frequency of TCRs shared between repertoires. Starting from the raw public reads, TCRdb applied fastp trimming at Q25, assembled clones with MiXCR and retained in-frame beta chains. When rows share a CDR3 protein, they turn into one entry using the most common DNA and genes. TCRdb's processing, not the study's, gives the V and J calls here. The sample table shows tens of thousands of distinct CDR3 sequences, and 9.4% are seen once. Around 0.98% of the sample is held by the ten biggest clonotypes.

Ten or more counts support this clonotype. It has no known antigen specificity. Base qualities are not recorded, but no much larger clone differs from it by a single base. The receptor comes from a male donor with prostate cancer. Sequencing used PBMCs, obtained before treatment. This chain joins TRBV12-3 or TRBV12-4 to TRBJ2-3, and TRBD1 may be the D gene, going by 5 matching bases. For the CDR3, the sequence is CASRHPRGTDTQYF. The nucleotides are TGTGCCAGCAGACACCCCAGGGGCACAGATACGCAGTATTTT.